The 6 T cell receptor beta chains presented below share a single source sample, sequenced in a study of OX40 agonist ivuxolimab in advanced cancers. Method: immunoSEQ multiplex PCR; TCRdb's copy keeps in-frame clones and lacks some. This repertoire shows under 15,000 clones, roughly 84% found once; its top ten account for roughly two thirds. The sequences come from CD4+ or CD8+ T cells sorted from blood, collected in a trial of the OX40 agonist ivuxolimab. The receptors come from an adult with an advanced solid tumor such as melanoma, head and neck, liver or kidney cancer.

V and J are TRBV9 and TRBJ2-2; 7 nucleotides line up with TRBD1. Germline CDR1 reads SGDLS; CDR2 reads YYNGEE. V gave up 3 bases and J gave up 1 base; unmatched junction bases: 3. The CDR3 has 15 residues. The CDR3 loop reads CASSGGGLNTGELFF. For the CDR3, the DNA is TGTGCCAGCAGCGGAGGGGGCCTGAACACCGGGGAGCTGTTTTTT.

This chain joins TRBV15 and TRBJ2-7; D call uncertain. V gave up 2 bases and J gave up 6 bases, with 11 bases separating them. Germline loops: CDR1 LNHNV, CDR2 YYDKDF (reference sequence). The CDR3 loop spans 13 amino acids. CDR3 nucleotide sequence: TGTGCCACCAGCAGATCTCGGGTCAGCGAGCAGTACTTC. Amino acids: CATSRSRVSEQYF.

The CDR3 protein is CASSSWTAVGSSGNTIYF. CDR3 nucleotides: TGCGCCAGCAGCTCTTGGACCGCCGTCGGCTCCTCTGGAAACACCATATATTTT. The V call is TRBV5-1, the J call TRBJ1-3; no reliable D call. The CDR3 sequence is 18 residues long. The germline gives CDR1 SGHRS, CDR2 YFSETQ. The V end lost 3 bases, the J end lost 0 bases, and 19 bases lay between the germline ends.

This clone was found once. This chain links TRBV15 with TRBJ2-7, with 12 bases aligning to TRBD2. V lost 1 base, J lost 7 bases, and 8 bases stayed unmatched. This CDR3 comprises 16 residues. CDR1 LNHNV and CDR2 YYDKDF come from the germline V gene (reference sequence). CDR3 coding DNA: TGTGCCACCAGCAGAGTTGGACTAGCGGGACTAAGTGAGCAGTACTTC. Translating it yields CATSRVGLAGLSEQYF. The whole variable domain, remainder taken from reference TRBV15 and TRBJ2-7, is DAMVIQNPRYQVTQFGKPVTLSCSQTLNHNVMYWYQQKSSQAPKLLFHYYDKDFNNEADTPDNFQSRRPNTSFCFLDIRSPGLGDTAMYLCATSRVGLAGLSEQYFGPGTRLTVT.

The chain links TRBV19 to TRBJ2-5; TRBD2 aligns across 9 bases. The CDR3 runs 14 residues. Per the germline V gene, CDR1 is LNHDA and CDR2 is SQIVND (reference sequence). The ends lost 0 bases at V and 4 bases at J; junction bases unmatched: 0. CDR3 sequence reads: CASSIELAGETQYF. Written as DNA, the CDR3 is TGTGCCAGTAGTATAGAACTAGCGGGAGAGACCCAGTACTTC.

This chain uses TRBV9 with TRBJ2-7; D may be TRBD2 (6 bases). Germline assignment: CDR1 SGDLS and CDR2 YYNGEE. The V gene lost 4 bases and the J gene lost 5 bases, with 19 bases spanning the gap. The CDR3 runs to 15 residues. CDR3 in DNA: TGTGCCAGCAGCCCCCCCGGAGGGGACCCTCACGAGCAGTACTTC. As protein: CASSPPGGDPHEQYF.